The next 28 T cell receptor beta chains were all read from a single sample in a study of CD8+ T cells in alopecia areata. As the sequencing template, cDNA was produced by extracting RNA and reverse transcribing it. Sequenced by immunoSEQ multiplex PCR; TCRdb stores in-frame clones only, minus some. The repertoire includes some 170,000 clones, about 72% of them detected once, and over 9.5% sits in the top ten. The sample consisted of CD8+ T cells sorted from blood, taken at week 0. These receptors were obtained from a human donor with alopecia areata.

The V gene is TRBV29-1, the J gene TRBJ1-2, with a weak D call TRBD1 (6 bases). Germline CDR1 is SQVTM and CDR2 is ANQGSEA. Trimming removed 3 bases at V and 5 bases at J, with 22 bases between. CDR3 size: 16 residues. CDR3 region: CSVEALTGFGYYGYTF. In DNA form, the CDR3 reads TGCAGCGTTGAGGCCCTGACAGGATTTGGTTATTATGGCTACACCTTC.

This chain links TRBV2 with TRBJ2-5; 8 nucleotides match TRBD1. Germline trimming cut 4 bases from V and 5 bases from J; bases unmatched to any gene: 3. This CDR3 contains 13 residues. Germline V lookup: CDR1 SNHLY, CDR2 FYNNEI. The CDR3 coding sequence is TGTGCCAGCAGTGGAAGGACAGGGGAGACCCAGTACTTC. It yields the protein CASSGRTGETQYF.

The chain has TRBV11-2 and TRBJ1-2; 10 nucleotides line up with TRBD1. CDR3 length equals 14 residues. V dropped 7 bases and J dropped 3; count of bases not matched to a gene: 5. Per the germline V gene, CDR1 is SGHAT and CDR2 is FQNNGV. The CDR3, as DNA: TGTGCCAGCACCCCCGGACAGGGGGACTATGGCTACACCTTC. Its translation is CASTPGQGDYGYTF. Full variable domain (rest looked up from reference TRBV11-2 and TRBJ1-2): EAGVAQSPRYKIIEKRQSVAFWCNPISGHATLYWYQQILGQGPKLLIQFQNNGVVDDSQLPKDRFSAERLKGVDSTLKIQPAKLEDSAVYLCASTPGQGDYGYTFGSGTRLTVV.

The chain employs TRBV10-3 and TRBJ2-5, with D perhaps TRBD1 or TRBD2 (5 bases each). Germline CDR1 and CDR2: ENHRY and SYGVKD. This CDR3 spans 13 amino acids. Trimming pared 0 bases from V and 9 bases from J, leaving 11 bases between. CDR3 region: CAISESGERAQYF. Written as DNA, the CDR3 is TGTGCCATCAGTGAGTCAGGGGAGAGGGCCCAGTACTTC.

This sequence joins TRBV13 and TRBJ1-5; no firm D call. Germline values: CDR1 PRHDT, CDR2 FYEKMQ (reference sequence). The CDR3 sequence is 15 residues long. The V end lost 4 bases, the J end lost 2 bases, and 12 bases lay between the germline ends. The CDR3 spells CASSSGPGGNQPQHF. CDR3 DNA: TGTGCCAGCAGCTCCGGGCCCGGGGGCAATCAGCCCCAGCATTTT.

The chain recombines TRBV4-1 with TRBJ1-5, with TRBD1 matching over 8 bases. Germline V CDR1 and CDR2: MGHRA, YSYEKL. V shed 0 bases, J shed 0 bases, and the junction held 1 base outside the gene matches. The CDR3 loop spans 16 amino acids. DNA for the CDR3: TGCGCCAGCAGCCAAGAGGACAGGGTTAGCAATCAGCCCCAGCATTTT. Translation gives CASSQEDRVSNQPQHF.

The V and J genes are TRBV7-2 and TRBJ2-3; D may be TRBD2 (7 bases). Germline assignment: CDR1 SGHTA and CDR2 FQGNSA. The CDR3 extends over 13 amino acids. V lost 5 bases, J lost 3 bases, and 9 bases lay in between. CDR3 protein: CASSRGATDTQYF. In nucleotides, the CDR3 is TGTGCCAGCAGCCGGGGGGCTACAGATACGCAGTATTTT. Variable domain in full (rest from reference TRBV7-2 and TRBJ2-3): GAGVSQSPSNKVTEKGKDVELRCDPISGHTALYWYRQSLGQGLEFLIYFQGNSAPDKSGLPSDRFSAERTGGSVSTLTIQRTQQEDSAVYLCASSRGATDTQYFGPGTRLTVL.

The V and J genes are TRBV12-5 and TRBJ1-6; 7 bases map to TRBD1. V shed 6 bases, J shed 6 bases, and the junction held 2 bases outside the gene matches. Germline loops: CDR1 LGHNT, CDR2 FRNRAP. The CDR3 extends over 13 amino acids. The CDR3 spells CASGQGINSPLHF. Here the CDR3 DNA reads TGTGCTAGTGGACAGGGGATTAATTCACCCCTCCACTTT.

V is TRBV30 and J is TRBJ1-5; tentatively, D is TRBD1 (5 bases). Per germline, CDR1 GTSNPN and CDR2 SVGIG (reference sequence). There are 14 residues in the CDR3. The ends were cut back, 0 bases at V and 6 bases at J, with 12 bases in the middle. CDR3 in amino acids: CAWSVWGDSQPQHF. As DNA, the CDR3 is TGTGCCTGGAGTGTATGGGGGGATAGTCAGCCCCAGCATTTT.

This chain connects TRBV28 to TRBJ2-5, with D possibly TRBD2 on 6 matching bases. The germline V gene encodes CDR1 MDHEN and CDR2 SYDVKM. The CDR3 sequence is 17 residues long. V gave up 1 base and J gave up 2 bases, with 17 bases separating them. The CDR3 DNA reads TGTGCCAGCAGTTTATTCCGGACTAACGCGGCTCAAGAGACCCAGTACTTC. Encoded protein: CASSLFRTNAAQETQYF.

The chain's CDR3 is CSVASQNNEQFF. The CDR3 nucleotides read TGCAGCGTTGCCAGCCAAAACAATGAGCAGTTCTTC. This chain uses TRBV29-1 with TRBJ2-1; D remains unclear. The CDR3 length is 12 residues. V was trimmed by 4 bases and J by 5 bases, leaving 9 bases between them. The germline V gene encodes CDR1 SQVTM and CDR2 ANQGSEA.

This clone was counted only a few times. The chain joins TRBV29-1 to TRBJ2-1; 8 bases are a match to TRBD2. The CDR3 spans 13 residues. Per germline, CDR1 SQVTM and CDR2 ANQGSEA. In nucleotides, the CDR3 is TGCACCGTCGAGTCGACTAGCGCGAATGAGCAGTTCTTC. Protein: CTVESTSANEQFF.

This clone was recorded a few times. This chain joins TRBV29-1 and TRBJ1-2, with TRBD1 as a possible D gene (6 bases). CDR3 size: 14 residues. V was shortened by 3 bases and J by 4 bases, with 15 bases between the two germline ends. Germline V CDR1 and CDR2: SQVTM, ANQGSEA. The chain's CDR3 is CSVDARGRAYGYTF. CDR3 bases: TGCAGCGTTGATGCAAGGGGGAGGGCCTATGGCTACACCTTC. The full variable domain, in which reference TRBV29-1 and TRBJ1-2 provide the parts outside the CDR3, is SAVISQKPSRDICQRGTSLTIQCQVDSQVTMMFWYRQQPGQSLTLIATANQGSEATYESGFVIDKFPISRPNLTFSTLTVSNMSPEDSSIYLCSVDARGRAYGYTFGSGTRLTVV.

V and J are TRBV13 and TRBJ2-3, with TRBD2 matching 9 bases. V was clipped by 4 bases and J by 6 bases; unmatched bases: 5. Germline V gene data show CDR1 as PRHDT and CDR2 as FYEKMQ (reference sequence). The CDR3 spans 14 residues. CDR3: CASSSYLAGDTQYF. The CDR3 DNA reads as TGTGCCAGCAGCTCCTACCTAGCGGGGGATACGCAGTATTTT.

The chain employs TRBV29-1 and TRBJ1-4, with D possibly TRBD1 on 5 matching bases. CDR1 and CDR2 (germline): SQVTM, ANQGSEA. The ends were cut back, 5 bases at V and 8 bases at J, with 12 bases in the middle. The CDR3 is made up of 12 amino acids. Here the CDR3 reads CSVFDSGEKLFF. The CDR3, as DNA: TGCAGCGTTTTCGACAGTGGGGAAAAACTGTTTTTT. Full variable domain (remainder filled in from reference TRBV29-1 and TRBJ1-4): SAVISQKPSRDICQRGTSLTIQCQVDSQVTMMFWYRQQPGQSLTLIATANQGSEATYESGFVIDKFPISRPNLTFSTLTVSNMSPEDSSIYLCSVFDSGEKLFFGSGTQLSVL.

To note about this clone: Other DNA sequences of this sample code for an identical CDR3. V is TRBV5-1 and J is TRBJ2-7, with 9 bases lining up with TRBD1. The J segment lost 4 bases and the V segment lost 2 bases, leaving 4 bases of the junction unmatched. Germline V gene lookup returns CDR1 SGHRS and CDR2 YFSETQ. This CDR3 is 14 amino acids long. The CDR3 protein is CASSFGTGSYEQYF. The CDR3 nucleotides are TGCGCCAGCAGCTTCGGGACAGGGAGTTACGAGCAGTACTTC.

The chain employs TRBV4-1 and TRBJ1-1; D unclear. The CDR3 totals 14 residues. Germline CDR1 reads MGHRA; CDR2 reads YSYEKL. Between the trimmed V and J ends, which lost 7 bases and 1 base, there was a span of 13 bases. CDR3 nucleotides: TGCGCCAGCACCCAGGCGGCCGCGAACACTGAAGCTTTCTTT. Protein: CASTQAAANTEAFF.

This sequence joins TRBV5-6 and TRBJ2-5; maybe TRBD2 (6 bases). V was clipped by 1 base and J by 2 bases, with 9 bases between them. Germline V gene data show CDR1 as SGHDT and CDR2 as YYEEEE. This CDR3 is built from 14 residues. Written as DNA, the CDR3 is TGTGCCAGCAGCTTGTTTCGGGGGCAAGAGACCCAGTACTTC. Protein sequence: CASSLFRGQETQYF.

The J gene is TRBJ1-1, the V gene TRBV7-6; D not certain. This CDR3 has 14 residues. The germline gives CDR1 SGHVS, CDR2 FNYEAQ. With 4 bases removed from V and 7 bases from J, the gap between germline ends came to 16 bases. The CDR3 region has the DNA TGTGCCAGCAGCTCCGAAGTTGGAGCGGATGAAGCTTTCTTT. Its translation is CASSSEVGADEAFF.

J is TRBJ1-5 and V is TRBV19, with unresolved D. Germline V lookup: CDR1 LNHDA, CDR2 SQIVND (reference sequence). The CDR3 consists of 14 residues. V lost 9 bases, J lost 0 bases, and 12 bases lay in between. DNA of the CDR3: TGTGCCAGCAAGGACCGAAATAGCAATCAGCCCCAGCATTTT. This translates into CASKDRNSNQPQHF.

The J gene is TRBJ1-1, the V gene TRBV29-1, with D tentatively TRBD1 (5 bases). The ends were cut back, 6 bases at V and 5 bases at J, with 16 bases in the middle. The CDR3 runs 13 residues. Germline V lookup: CDR1 SQVTM, CDR2 ANQGSEA. For the CDR3, the DNA is TGCAGCGTCCCGTGGCGGGGGGGGACTGAAGCTTTCTTT. It specifies CSVPWRGGTEAFF.

This clone was seen once. The chain joins TRBV7-9 to TRBJ1-5, with unresolved D. The germline V gene has CDR1 SEHNR and CDR2 FQNEAQ (reference sequence). This CDR3 spans 13 amino acids. Trimming shortened V by 4 bases and J by 6 bases, and 10 bases separated the two germline ends. CDR3: CASSSGTTQPQHF. In DNA form, the CDR3 reads TGTGCCAGCAGCTCGGGCACCACTCAGCCCCAGCATTTT.

The chain combines TRBV7-8 with TRBJ1-5; D gene uncertain. The V and J ends lost 0 bases and 0 bases respectively, with 9 bases between them. The CDR3 is 16 residues long. From germline, CDR1 is SGHVS and CDR2 FQNEAQ. The CDR3 region is CASSLAVGYSNQPQHF. The DNA for the CDR3 is TGTGCCAGCAGCTTAGCTGTGGGCTATAGCAATCAGCCCCAGCATTTT. Combining the CDR3 with reference TRBV7-8 and TRBJ1-5 gives the whole variable domain GAGVSQSPRYKVAKRGQDVALRCDPISGHVSLFWYQQALGQGPEFLTYFQNEAQLDKSGLPSDRFFAERPEGSVSTLKIQRTQQEDSAVYLCASSLAVGYSNQPQHFGDGTRLSIL.

The rearrangement links TRBV27 to TRBJ2-3; 9 bases fit TRBD2. The CDR3 runs to 16 residues. Germline V lookup: CDR1 MNHEY, CDR2 SMNVEV (reference sequence). V was clipped by 5 bases and J by 5 bases; unmatched bases: 11. As DNA, the CDR3 is TGTGCCAGCAGTCCACCCGGGACTAGCTTCGTAGATACGCAGTATTTT. This translates into CASSPPGTSFVDTQYF.

The V call is TRBV7-9, the J call TRBJ2-3; 9 bases map to TRBD1. The CDR3 totals 16 residues. Unmatched junction bases numbered 10, after V lost 3 bases and J lost 6 bases. Germline CDR1 SEHNR, CDR2 FQNEAQ (reference sequence). CDR3 in amino acids: CASSLGGQGVPDTQYF. The CDR3 DNA sequence: TGTGCCAGCAGCTTGGGGGGACAGGGCGTCCCGGATACGCAGTATTTT.

The table lists this clone with a few counts. The chain has TRBV19 and TRBJ2-2; D is unresolved. CDR3 length: 13 amino acids. V was pared by 1 base and J by 6 bases, with 6 bases between. Germline V gene lookup returns CDR1 LNHDA and CDR2 SQIVND (reference sequence). CDR3 in DNA: TGTGCCAGTAGTATAGGTGACGCCGGGGAGCTGTTTTTT. Translation gives CASSIGDAGELFF.

The V gene is TRBV4-2, the J gene TRBJ1-2, with D perhaps matching TRBD1 (5 bases). Germline CDR1 and CDR2: LGHNA and YNFKEQ. CDR3 length equals 15 residues. Trimming took 2 bases from V and 0 from J, leaving 10 bases between them. CDR3 in amino acids: CASSQTDRANYGYTF. The CDR3 DNA sequence: TGTGCCAGCAGCCAAACCGACAGAGCTAACTATGGCTACACCTTC.

The count of this clone is one. The genes are TRBV29-1 and TRBJ1-2; D is undetermined. The CDR3 is 13 amino acids. Germline loops: CDR1 SQVTM, CDR2 ANQGSEA. Trimming pared 4 bases from V and 3 bases from J, leaving 12 bases between. The CDR3 DNA sequence: TGCAGCGTTGCAACTCTCGAGTACTATGGCTACACCTTC. This translates into CSVATLEYYGYTF. Filled out from reference TRBV29-1 and TRBJ1-2, the complete variable domain reads SAVISQKPSRDICQRGTSLTIQCQVDSQVTMMFWYRQQPGQSLTLIATANQGSEATYESGFVIDKFPISRPNLTFSTLTVSNMSPEDSSIYLCSVATLEYYGYTFGSGTRLTVV.